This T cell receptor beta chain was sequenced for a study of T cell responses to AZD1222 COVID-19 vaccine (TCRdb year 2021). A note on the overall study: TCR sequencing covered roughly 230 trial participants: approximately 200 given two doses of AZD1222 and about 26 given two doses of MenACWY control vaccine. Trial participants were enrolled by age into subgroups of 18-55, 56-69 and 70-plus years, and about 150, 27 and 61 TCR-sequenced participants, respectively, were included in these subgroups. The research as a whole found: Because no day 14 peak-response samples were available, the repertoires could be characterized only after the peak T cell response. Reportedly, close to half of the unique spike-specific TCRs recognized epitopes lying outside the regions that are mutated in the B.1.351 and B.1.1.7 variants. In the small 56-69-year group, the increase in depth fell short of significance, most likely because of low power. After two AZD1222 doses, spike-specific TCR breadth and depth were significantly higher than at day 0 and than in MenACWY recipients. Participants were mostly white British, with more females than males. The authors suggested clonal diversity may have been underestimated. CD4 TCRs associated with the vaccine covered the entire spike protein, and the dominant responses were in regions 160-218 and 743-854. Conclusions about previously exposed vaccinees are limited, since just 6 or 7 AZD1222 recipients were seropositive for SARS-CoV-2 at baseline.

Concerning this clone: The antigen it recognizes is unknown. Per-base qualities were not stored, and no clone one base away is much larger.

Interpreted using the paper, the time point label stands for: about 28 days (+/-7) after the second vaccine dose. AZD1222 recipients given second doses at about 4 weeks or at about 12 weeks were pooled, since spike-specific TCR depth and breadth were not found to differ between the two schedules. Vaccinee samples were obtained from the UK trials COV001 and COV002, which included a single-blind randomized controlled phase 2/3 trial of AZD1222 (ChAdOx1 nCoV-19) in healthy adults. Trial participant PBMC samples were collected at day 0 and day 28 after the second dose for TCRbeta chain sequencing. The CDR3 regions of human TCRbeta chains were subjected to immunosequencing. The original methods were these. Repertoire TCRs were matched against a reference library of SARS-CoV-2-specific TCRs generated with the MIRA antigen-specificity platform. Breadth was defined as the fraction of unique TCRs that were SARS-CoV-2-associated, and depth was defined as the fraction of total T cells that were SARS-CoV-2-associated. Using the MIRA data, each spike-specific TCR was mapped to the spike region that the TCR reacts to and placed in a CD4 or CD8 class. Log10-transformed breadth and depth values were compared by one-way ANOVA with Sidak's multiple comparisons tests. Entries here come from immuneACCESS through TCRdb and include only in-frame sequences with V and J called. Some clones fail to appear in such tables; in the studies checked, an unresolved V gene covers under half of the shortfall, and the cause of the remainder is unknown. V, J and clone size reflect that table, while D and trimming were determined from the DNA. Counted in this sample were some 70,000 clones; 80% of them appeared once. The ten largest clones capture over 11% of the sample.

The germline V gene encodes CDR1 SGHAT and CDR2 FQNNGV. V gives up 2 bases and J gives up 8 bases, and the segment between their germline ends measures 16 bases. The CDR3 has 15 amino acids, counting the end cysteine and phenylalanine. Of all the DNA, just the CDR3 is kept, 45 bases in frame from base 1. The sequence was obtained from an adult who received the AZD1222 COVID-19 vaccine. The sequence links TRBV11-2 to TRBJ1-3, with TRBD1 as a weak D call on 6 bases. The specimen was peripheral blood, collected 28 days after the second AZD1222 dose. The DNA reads TGTGCCAGCAGCTTAAGACAGGATGGAGGGGACACCATATATTTT. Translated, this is CASSLRQDGGDTIYF.